The 30 T cell receptor beta chains given below trace back to one sample, sequenced in a study of OX40 agonist ivuxolimab in advanced cancers. The protocol was immunoSEQ multiplex PCR, while the TCRdb copy is restricted to in-frame clones and leaves out a portion. The sample includes 55,000 to 90,000 clones, about four fifths of them seen just once. Here the sequenced sample was CD4+ or CD8+ T cells sorted from blood, taken in a trial of the OX40 agonist ivuxolimab. Receptors originate from an adult with an advanced solid tumor such as melanoma, head and neck, liver or kidney cancer.

The chain carries TRBV25-1 and TRBJ1-6, with D perhaps matching TRBD1 (5 bases). The CDR3 sequence is 14 residues long. The V and J ends lost 1 base and 10 bases respectively, with 11 bases between them. Germline CDR1 reads MGHDK; CDR2 reads SYGVNS. The DNA of the CDR3 is TGTGCCAGCAGTGAATCGACAGTAGTGTCACCCCTCCACTTT. As protein: CASSESTVVSPLHF.

The genes are TRBV9 and TRBJ1-1, with D perhaps matching TRBD1 (6 bases). The germline CDR1 and CDR2 sequences are SGDLS and YYNGEE. V lost 4 bases and J 2 bases, leaving 18 bases between the germline ends. CDR3 length equals 16 residues. CDR3 in DNA: TGTGCCAGCAGCTTTCAGGGGACGAAGCCCAACACTGAAGCTTTCTTT. Protein sequence: CASSFQGTKPNTEAFF.

This clone was picked up a small number of times. The V gene is TRBV29-1, the J gene TRBJ1-1; D perhaps matches TRBD1 (5 bases). Germline V gives CDR1 SQVTM, CDR2 ANQGSEA. This CDR3 is 14 amino acids long. Trimming left V 6 bases short and J 5 bases short, with 19 bases between. CDR3 sequence (DNA): TGCAGCGTGGTGGACACTTCGGCGGCGACTGAAGCTTTCTTT. Its translation is CSVVDTSAATEAFF.

V is TRBV6-1 and J is TRBJ2-2; 9 nucleotides line up with TRBD1. V gave up 2 bases and J gave up 5 bases; unmatched junction bases: 6. CDR1 MNHNS and CDR2 SASEGT come from the germline V gene. There are 16 residues in the CDR3. In nucleotides, the CDR3 is TGTGCCAGCAGTGAAAGGGGGGGACAGGGAACCGGGGAGCTGTTTTTT. Translated, it gives CASSERGGQGTGELFF.

The chain has TRBV7-9 and TRBJ2-3; D not certain. The CDR3 contains 11 residues. Germline V CDR1 and CDR2: SEHNR, FQNEAQ (reference sequence). Trimming stripped 2 bases from V and 5 bases from J, with 2 bases between. Written as DNA, the CDR3 is TGTGCCAGCAGCTTATTAGATACGCAGTATTTT. Translating gives CASSLLDTQYF.

The gene calls are TRBV10-3 and TRBJ2-1; 8 bases agree with TRBD2. The CDR3 runs to 13 residues. The J segment lost 9 bases and the V segment lost 3 bases, leaving 4 bases of the junction unmatched. The germline CDR1 and CDR2 sequences are ENHRY and SYGVKD. As DNA, the CDR3 is TGTGCCATCAGTGATCGGGAGGGTGGTGAGCAGTTCTTC. Translating gives CAISDREGGEQFF.

The V gene is TRBV10-3, the J gene TRBJ2-3; D might be TRBD1 (5 bases). Germline V gene data show CDR1 as ENHRY and CDR2 as SYGVKD. The ends were cut back, 6 bases at V and 0 bases at J, with 19 bases in the middle. The CDR3 runs to 17 residues. As DNA, the CDR3 is TGTGCCATCAGATCCAGACAGTCCCCCGTCAGCACAGATACGCAGTATTTT. This codes for CAIRSRQSPVSTDTQYF.

The chain has TRBV5-5 and TRBJ2-7; D possibly uses TRBD1 or TRBD2 (5 bases each). The CDR3 has 13 amino acids. Trimming took 3 bases from V and 1 from J, leaving 8 bases between them. The germline V gene encodes CDR1 SGHKS and CDR2 YYEKEE (reference sequence). CDR3 nucleotides: TGTGCCAGCAGCTCCTGGGGGTCCTACGAGCAGTACTTC. It translates to CASSSWGSYEQYF.

The chain recombines TRBV7-2 with TRBJ1-2; 8 bases match TRBD1. Germline trimming cut 1 base from V and 4 bases from J; bases unmatched to any gene: 11. This CDR3 is built from 17 residues. Germline values: CDR1 SGHTA, CDR2 FQGNSA. CDR3 DNA sequence: TGTGCCAGCAGCTTAGTGGGTGGACAGGGCCACGTCTATGGCTACACCTTC. This encodes CASSLVGGQGHVYGYTF.

V is TRBV5-1 and J is TRBJ2-3; the D is unclear. Germline assignment: CDR1 SGHRS and CDR2 YFSETQ. This CDR3 region has 15 residues. With 0 bases removed from V and 2 bases from J, the gap between germline ends came to 10 bases. CDR3 amino acids: CASSLGRPLTDTQYF. The CDR3 DNA is TGCGCCAGCAGCTTGGGTCGGCCCCTCACAGATACGCAGTATTTT.

V is TRBV11-2 and J is TRBJ2-7; perhaps TRBD1 as D (5 bases). CDR3 length: 13 amino acids. Germline CDR1 reads SGHAT; CDR2 reads FQNNGV. The V and J ends lost 2 bases and 3 bases respectively, with 8 bases between them. CDR3 DNA: TGTGCCAGCAGCTTACAGGGTAACTACGAGCAGTACTTC. Translated, it gives CASSLQGNYEQYF.

This clone appeared a few times. The DNA for the CDR3 is TGTGCCAGTAGCTTCGTCACGGCTAATTCACCCCTCCACTTT. It specifies CASSFVTANSPLHF. V and J are TRBV19 and TRBJ1-6, with unresolved D. Trimming removed 6 bases from V and 6 bases from J, with 12 bases in between. This CDR3 has 14 amino acids. Germline CDR1 reads LNHDA; CDR2 reads SQIVND (reference sequence). The full variable domain, its missing parts supplied by reference TRBV19 and TRBJ1-6, is DGGITQSPKYLFRKEGQNVTLSCEQNLNHDAMYWYRQDPGQGLRLIYYSQIVNDFQKGDIAEGYSVSREKKESFPLTVTSAQKNPTAFYLCASSFVTANSPLHFGNGTRLTVT.

The chain employs TRBV4-1 and TRBJ1-5; the D gene is possibly TRBD1 (6 bases). The CDR3 has 17 amino acids. The V end lost 3 bases, the J end lost 2 bases, and 17 bases lay between the germline ends. Germline V gene sequence: CDR1 MGHRA, CDR2 YSYEKL. CDR3 region: CASSQIQGDVRNQPQHF. The DNA of the CDR3 is TGCGCCAGCAGCCAGATACAGGGAGACGTACGCAATCAGCCCCAGCATTTT.

This rearrangement joins TRBV2 to TRBJ2-1; 8 bases are shared with TRBD2. Germline loops: CDR1 SNHLY, CDR2 FYNNEI. This CDR3 has 14 residues. The J segment lost 10 bases and the V segment lost 4 bases, leaving 9 bases of the junction unmatched. CDR3 loop: CASSGAFAGGEQFF. The CDR3 DNA follows: TGTGCCAGCAGTGGTGCCTTTGCGGGGGGAGAGCAGTTCTTC.

The V and J genes are TRBV6-1 and TRBJ1-1; D uncertain. The V gene's germline CDR1 is MNHNS and CDR2 SASEGT. Trimming took 3 bases from V and 2 from J, leaving 7 bases between them. CDR3 length: 13 amino acids. The CDR3 reads CASSERGNTEAFF. DNA of the CDR3: TGTGCCAGCAGTGAGCGGGGAAACACTGAAGCTTTCTTT.

V usage is TRBV29-1 and J usage is TRBJ2-6; TRBD1 matches 8 bases. V was pared by 1 base and J by 0 bases, with 8 bases of the junction left unmatched. Germline values: CDR1 SQVTM, CDR2 ANQGSEA. This CDR3 is 18 amino acids long. The chain's CDR3 is CSVEARDRPGSGANVLTF. CDR3 nucleotides: TGCAGCGTTGAAGCTAGGGACAGGCCGGGCTCTGGGGCCAACGTCCTGACTTTC.

This sequence joins TRBV11-2 and TRBJ2-2; D not certain. Deletions cut 1 base from V and 6 bases from J, with 6 bases between. This CDR3 is built from 13 residues. Germline V gene sequence: CDR1 SGHAT, CDR2 FQNNGV. CDR3 nucleotides: TGTGCCAGCAGCTTAGTGGCGGCCGGGGAGCTGTTTTTT. Amino acids: CASSLVAAGELFF.

CDR3 nucleotide sequence: TGTGCCAGCAGTCCCCTCCCGACTAGATCCTACGAGCAGTACTTC. Protein product: CASSPLPTRSYEQYF. The rearrangement uses TRBV6-5 and TRBJ2-7; D perhaps matches TRBD2 (6 bases). The V end was cut by 5 bases, the J end by 1 base, with 15 bases between. Germline values: CDR1 MNHEY, CDR2 SVGAGI. This CDR3 comprises 15 residues.

This chain connects TRBV5-1 to TRBJ2-2; 9 nucleotides align to TRBD2. V shed 10 bases, J shed 4 bases, and the junction held 8 bases outside the gene matches. Per the germline V gene, CDR1 is SGHRS and CDR2 is YFSETQ. The CDR3 totals 14 residues. Written as DNA, the CDR3 is TGCGCCGCCAGTAGCGGGGGAGCCACCGGGGAGCTGTTTTTT. This translates into CAASSGGATGELFF.

This sequence joins TRBV5-1 and TRBJ1-1; the D is unclear. Germline CDR1 and CDR2: SGHRS and YFSETQ. The CDR3 runs 14 residues. V lost 4 bases and J 1 base, leaving 11 bases between the germline ends. Here the CDR3 DNA reads TGCGCCAGCAGCCATTCGCACAGGAACACTGAAGCTTTCTTT. Its protein is CASSHSHRNTEAFF. Full variable domain (outside the CDR3, taken from reference TRBV5-1 and TRBJ1-1): KAGVTQTPRYLIKTRGQQVTLSCSPISGHRSVSWYQQTPGQGLQFLFEYFSETQRNKGNFPGRFSGRQFSNSRSEMNVSTLELGDSALYLCASSHSHRNTEAFFGQGTRLTVV.

The rearrangement joins TRBV15 to TRBJ2-5, with a tentative D call TRBD1 (5 bases). The CDR3 covers 14 residues. Germline CDR1 and CDR2: LNHNV and YYDKDF (reference sequence). The V end was cut by 1 base, the J end by 1 base, with 7 bases between. This CDR3 reads CATSRGQGQETQYF. In DNA, the CDR3 is TGTGCCACCAGCAGAGGTCAGGGCCAAGAGACCCAGTACTTC.

The rearrangement uses TRBV4-2 and TRBJ2-4; D could derive from TRBD1 or TRBD2 (6 bases each). V lost 0 bases and J lost 7, with 25 bases in between. The CDR3 is made up of 19 amino acids. Germline lookup yields CDR1 LGHNA and CDR2 YNFKEQ. CDR3 sequence: CASSQDIGGARFIMNIQYF. The CDR3 DNA reads as TGTGCCAGCAGCCAAGATATCGGGGGCGCTCGGTTTATAATGAACATTCAGTACTTC.

CDR3 bases: TGTGCCAGCCAAGGGGGTTATGGAGAGACCCAGTACTTC. This encodes CASQGGYGETQYF. V is TRBV19 and J is TRBJ2-5; D perhaps matches TRBD1 (6 bases). CDR1 and CDR2 (germline): LNHDA, SQIVND (reference sequence). The CDR3 is 13 residues long. Between the trimmed V and J ends, which lost 9 bases and 4 bases, there was a span of 15 bases.

CDR3 in amino acids: CASSLGRGQETQYF. The CDR3 region has the DNA TGTGCCAGCAGCTTAGGTCGGGGGCAAGAGACCCAGTACTTC. This chain links TRBV11-1 with TRBJ2-5; tentative D call: TRBD2 (6 bases). The CDR3 extends over 14 amino acids. V was pared by 1 base and J by 2 bases, with 8 bases between. Germline V lookup: CDR1 SGHAT, CDR2 FQDESV (reference sequence).

This CDR3 reads CASSGVGANTEAFF. CDR3 nucleotide sequence: TGTGCCAGCAGTGGGGTTGGGGCGAACACTGAAGCTTTCTTT. The J gene is TRBJ1-1, the V gene TRBV25-1; D possibly corresponds to TRBD1 (5 bases). CDR1 MGHDK and CDR2 SYGVNS come from the germline V gene. This CDR3 region has 14 residues. Trimming took 4 bases from V and 1 from J, leaving 10 bases between them.

This chain links TRBV7-2 with TRBJ2-3; perhaps TRBD2 as D (6 bases). Germline CDR1 and CDR2: SGHTA and FQGNSA. V lost 5 bases and J lost 6, with 15 bases in between. The CDR3 runs to 14 residues. The CDR3: CASSVGTVGDTQYF. As DNA, the CDR3 is TGTGCCAGCAGCGTCGGGACTGTGGGGGATACGCAGTATTTT.

The gene calls are TRBV7-2 and TRBJ2-1; 14 bases fit TRBD2. The CDR3 length is 17 residues. CDR1 SGHTA and CDR2 FQGNSA come from the germline V gene. V shed 5 bases, J shed 9 bases, and the junction held 12 bases outside the gene matches. This chain's CDR3 is CASSLWAGTSGGPEQFF. CDR3 nucleotides: TGTGCCAGCAGCCTGTGGGCCGGGACTAGCGGGGGCCCTGAGCAGTTCTTC.

This chain joins TRBV12-5 and TRBJ2-4; 8 bases agree with TRBD1. CDR1 and CDR2 (germline): LGHNT, FRNRAP. The CDR3 contains 16 residues. V was clipped by 6 bases and J by 0 bases; unmatched bases: 7. For the CDR3, the DNA is TGTGCTAGTGGCCAAGGACAGGGTTTAGCCAAAAACATTCAGTACTTC. Its protein product is CASGQGQGLAKNIQYF.

The sample holds many counts of this clone. The V gene is TRBV27, the J gene TRBJ2-5; 11 nucleotides line up with TRBD2. Germline V gene sequence: CDR1 MNHEY, CDR2 SMNVEV (reference sequence). CDR3 size: 16 residues. V trimming: 5 bases; J trimming: 2 bases; junction bases outside the gene matches: 7. The CDR3 here is CASSPPGTSGQETQYF. In nucleotides, the CDR3 is TGTGCCAGCAGTCCCCCGGGGACTAGCGGACAAGAGACCCAGTACTTC.

The gene calls are TRBV5-6 and TRBJ2-5; D is unclear. The V end lost 1 base, the J end lost 4 bases, and 5 bases lay between the germline ends. The length of the CDR3 is 12 residues. Germline lookup yields CDR1 SGHDT and CDR2 YYEEEE. The CDR3 loop is CASSLFGETQYF. The CDR3 DNA is TGTGCCAGCAGCTTGTTTGGAGAGACCCAGTACTTC.